This TCR beta chain stems from a study of TIL therapy for anti-PD-1-resistant metastatic lung cancer. Sample time point: pre-treatment sample, taken before nivolumab and TIL therapy. The immunoSEQ assay was v3. TCRdb's copy holds only in-frame clones and misses some; the assay was immunoSEQ multiplex PCR. The sample contains just over 45,000 clones, 70% to 80% of which appear only once. This clonotype was obtained from a man aged 65 to 79 with non-small cell lung cancer. The sample in question was blood, obtained at baseline.

The CDR3 loop is CASSVEVAKTETQYF. The CDR3, as DNA: TGTGCCAGCAGTGTGGAGGTGGCCAAAACTGAGACCCAGTACTTC. V usage is TRBV6-4 and J usage is TRBJ2-5, with D perhaps TRBD2 (5 bases). The CDR3 totals 15 residues. From germline, CDR1 is MRHNA and CDR2 SNTAGT. V was trimmed by 4 bases and J by 5 bases, leaving 17 bases between them.